A selection of T cell receptor beta chains follows, all from one sample in a study of shared clonotypes between healthy human individuals. Method: immunoSEQ multiplex PCR; TCRdb's copy keeps in-frame clones and lacks some. The sample records fewer than 600,000 clones, roughly 79% being singletons. The material sequenced was PBMCs. The source is a woman between 40 and 55 years old in good health. Some clones in this sample may be carry-over from other donors' samples. Both conserved end residues are part of each CDR3. Each record gives: D gene, clone size, V gene, J gene, CDR3 protein, CDR3 DNA. A D gene is named only where the DNA matches it firmly. Part of the rows lack a size; the others show once, few, many or a class for expanded clones.

d_call: -
clone_size: -
v_call: TRBV7-9
j_call: TRBJ2-5
cdr3_aa: CASSLGGLDYQETQYF
cdr3_nt: TGTGCCAGCAGCTTAGGGGGTCTGGACTACCAAGAGACCCAGTACTTC

d_call: -
clone_size: -
v_call: TRBV5-4
j_call: TRBJ2-5
cdr3_aa: CASSLAVRETQYF
cdr3_nt: TGTGCCAGCAGCTTGGCCGTGAGAGAGACCCAGTACTTC

d_call: TRBD1
clone_size: -
v_call: TRBV19
j_call: TRBJ2-7
cdr3_aa: CASALGQGSLYEQYF
cdr3_nt: TGTGCCAGTGCCCTCGGACAGGGCAGTTTGTACGAGCAGTACTTC

d_call: -
clone_size: -
v_call: TRBV7-9
j_call: TRBJ1-4
cdr3_aa: CASSWDGVNEKLFF
cdr3_nt: TGTGCCAGCAGCTGGGACGGAGTTAATGAAAAACTGTTTTTT

d_call: TRBD2
clone_size: few
v_call: TRBV10-3
j_call: TRBJ2-3
cdr3_aa: CAISESPPGLAGGRTDTQYF
cdr3_nt: TGTGCCATCAGTGAGTCACCGCCGGGACTAGCGGGAGGGAGGACAGATACGCAGTATTTT

d_call: -
clone_size: -
v_call: TRBV11-1
j_call: TRBJ2-7
cdr3_aa: CASSLTRYEQYF
cdr3_nt: TGTGCCAGCAGCTTAACCCGCTACGAGCAGTACTTC

d_call: -
clone_size: once
v_call: TRBV5-1
j_call: TRBJ1-5
cdr3_aa: CASSLNGLGNQPQHF
cdr3_nt: TGCGCCAGCAGCTTAAATGGGTTAGGCAATCAGCCCCAGCATTTT

d_call: TRBD1
clone_size: few
v_call: TRBV28
j_call: TRBJ2-3
cdr3_aa: CASSYGYRGQDTQYF
cdr3_nt: TGTGCCAGCAGCTATGGATACAGGGGACAAGATACGCAGTATTTT

d_call: TRBD2
clone_size: -
v_call: TRBV7-8
j_call: TRBJ2-3
cdr3_aa: CASSLGGRATDTQYF
cdr3_nt: TGTGCCAGCAGCTTAGGCGGGAGGGCCACAGATACGCAGTATTTT

d_call: TRBD1
clone_size: -
v_call: TRBV2
j_call: TRBJ2-3
cdr3_aa: CASSEMGQGADTQYF
cdr3_nt: TGTGCCAGCAGTGAAATGGGACAGGGGGCAGATACGCAGTATTTT

d_call: -
clone_size: -
v_call: TRBV5-1
j_call: TRBJ1-3
cdr3_aa: CASSRETTGNTIYF
cdr3_nt: TGCGCCAGCAGTCGAGAGACTACTGGAAACACCATATATTTT

d_call: TRBD2
clone_size: -
v_call: TRBV15
j_call: TRBJ2-5
cdr3_aa: CATSLGPASGRGWETQYF
cdr3_nt: TGTGCCACCAGCCTTGGTCCGGCTAGCGGGAGAGGTTGGGAGACCCAGTACTTC

d_call: TRBD2
clone_size: -
v_call: TRBV10-2
j_call: TRBJ2-1
cdr3_aa: CASRTSGYNEQFF
cdr3_nt: TGCGCCAGTCGGACTAGCGGTTACAATGAGCAGTTCTTC

d_call: -
clone_size: -
v_call: TRBV2
j_call: TRBJ2-1
cdr3_aa: CASRAGTSNNEQFF
cdr3_nt: TGTGCCAGCAGAGCCGGGACTTCCAACAATGAGCAGTTCTTC

d_call: -
clone_size: -
v_call: TRBV4-1
j_call: TRBJ2-1
cdr3_aa: CASSQDNGYNEQFF
cdr3_nt: TGCGCCAGCAGCCAAGATAATGGATACAATGAGCAGTTCTTC

d_call: TRBD2
clone_size: -
v_call: TRBV19
j_call: TRBJ2-5
cdr3_aa: CASSQSGIQETQYF
cdr3_nt: TGTGCCAGTAGCCAAAGCGGGATACAAGAGACCCAGTACTTC